Below are 20 T cell receptor beta chains sequenced from a single sample in a study of shared clonotypes between healthy human individuals. Repertoires were generated with immunoSEQ multiplex PCR, while TCRdb's copy carries only in-frame clones and drops some. The sample consists of about 1.5 million clones, under 99% of them appearing once. Sequencing was carried out using naive CD4+ T cells sorted from blood. Subset described: CD45RA+ positively selected. The receptors originated from a man aged 30 to 45 in good health.

The chain has TRBV5-1 and TRBJ2-7; tentatively, D is TRBD1 or TRBD2 (5 bases each). The germline gives CDR1 SGHRS, CDR2 YFSETQ. The CDR3 has 18 amino acids. Trimming removed 4 bases at V and 3 bases at J, with 26 bases between. CDR3 in amino acids: CASSPIGTSTHTYYEQYF. In DNA form, the CDR3 reads TGCGCCAGCAGCCCGATAGGGACGTCGACACATACATACTACGAGCAGTACTTC.

The CDR3 here is CASSFDSLNTEAFF. CDR3 coding DNA: TGTGCCAGCAGTTTCGACAGTTTGAACACTGAAGCTTTCTTT. The chain joins TRBV28 to TRBJ1-1; a weak D match, TRBD1 (5 bases). The V and J ends lost 3 bases and 0 bases respectively, with 8 bases between them. Germline V gene lookup returns CDR1 MDHEN and CDR2 SYDVKM. The CDR3 contains 14 residues.

This sequence joins TRBV10-3 and TRBJ1-5; the D gene is possibly TRBD1 (6 bases). Germline CDR1 and CDR2: ENHRY and SYGVKD. The CDR3 is 14 amino acids. Between the trimmed V and J ends, which lost 5 bases and 1 base, there was a span of 9 bases. CDR3 DNA: TGTGCCATCAGTAACAGGGTAAGCAATCAGCCCCAGCATTTT. Protein: CAISNRVSNQPQHF.

This clone was seen only once. The rearrangement uses TRBV7-6 and TRBJ1-1; D is uncertain. This CDR3 has 14 amino acids. V gave up 2 bases and J gave up 0 bases, with 7 bases separating them. Germline lookup yields CDR1 SGHVS and CDR2 FNYEAQ. This CDR3 reads CASSLLDLNTEAFF. As DNA, the CDR3 is TGTGCCAGCAGCTTACTCGACCTGAACACTGAAGCTTTCTTT. The whole variable domain, filled in from reference TRBV7-6 and TRBJ1-1, reads GAGVSQSPRYKVTKRGQDVALRCDPISGHVSLYWYRQALGQGPEFLTYFNYEAQQDKSGLPNDRFSAERPEGSISTLTIQRTEQRDSAMYRCASSLLDLNTEAFFGQGTRLTVV.

V gene TRBV4-3 combines with J gene TRBJ1-4, with 9 positions matching TRBD1. Germline-derived CDR1 and CDR2 are LGHNA and YSLEER. CDR3 size: 15 residues. V shed 3 bases and J 5 bases; nucleotides not matched to a gene: 4. Written as DNA, the CDR3 is TGCGCCAGCAGCCATTCCGGGACAGGGAATGAAAAACTGTTTTTT. This encodes CASSHSGTGNEKLFF.

The gene calls are TRBV5-4 and TRBJ2-2; 7 nucleotides match TRBD2. V shed 2 bases and J 6 bases; nucleotides not matched to a gene: 10. The CDR3 sequence is 16 residues long. In germline, CDR1 is SGHNT, CDR2 YYREEE (reference sequence). The CDR3, as DNA: TGTGCCAGCAGCTTCGGATCCGCGGGAGACGCCGGGGAGCTGTTTTTT. It is translated as CASSFGSAGDAGELFF.

The genes are TRBV2 and TRBJ2-6; D is perhaps TRBD1 (7 bases). The germline gives CDR1 SNHLY, CDR2 FYNNEI. The CDR3 has 16 residues. Between the trimmed V and J ends, which lost 3 bases and 2 bases, there was a span of 11 bases. CDR3: CASSEEGAPGANVLTF. As DNA, the CDR3 is TGTGCCAGCAGTGAGGAGGGGGCGCCTGGGGCCAACGTCCTGACTTTC.

The V and J genes are TRBV5-4 and TRBJ1-2, with TRBD1 matching 8 bases. The V and J ends lost 4 bases and 7 bases, in that order; junction bases with no gene match: 12. Germline V gives CDR1 SGHNT, CDR2 YYREEE (reference sequence). This CDR3 is 15 amino acids long. CDR3 in amino acids: CASSPFQGASSGYTF. DNA for the CDR3: TGTGCCAGCAGCCCCTTCCAGGGGGCCTCTAGTGGCTACACCTTC.

The V gene is TRBV4-3, the J gene TRBJ1-5; D is uncertain. The CDR3 extends over 15 amino acids. Between the trimmed V and J ends, which lost 1 base and 7 bases, there was a span of 14 bases. CDR1 LGHNA and CDR2 YSLEER come from the germline V gene. CDR3 sequence reads: CASSQGLGTPQPQHF. The CDR3 DNA reads TGCGCCAGCAGCCAAGGTTTGGGAACTCCCCAGCCCCAGCATTTT.

This chain joins TRBV5-1 and TRBJ1-1; 9 nucleotides agree with TRBD1. Germline values: CDR1 SGHRS, CDR2 YFSETQ. The CDR3 is 15 residues long. V was clipped by 1 base and J by 7 bases; unmatched bases: 8. The CDR3 loop is CASSLIGQGTDEAFF. The CDR3, as DNA: TGCGCCAGCAGCTTGATAGGACAGGGGACCGATGAAGCTTTCTTT. The full variable domain, in which reference TRBV5-1 and TRBJ1-1 provide the parts outside the CDR3, is KAGVTQTPRYLIKTRGQQVTLSCSPISGHRSVSWYQQTPGQGLQFLFEYFSETQRNKGNFPGRFSGRQFSNSRSEMNVSTLELGDSALYLCASSLIGQGTDEAFFGQGTRLTVV.

This clone occurred once. The sample carries other DNA sequences with the same CDR3. The chain joins TRBV15 to TRBJ1-4; D call uncertain. The germline V gene has CDR1 LNHNV and CDR2 YYDKDF (reference sequence). The CDR3 has 12 residues. V lost 3 bases and J 8 bases, leaving 7 bases between the germline ends. The chain's CDR3 is CATSRDSEKLFF. CDR3 DNA: TGTGCCACCAGCAGGGACTCCGAAAAACTGTTTTTT.

Turning to this clone: The same CDR3 is also encoded by other DNA sequences in this sample. V gene TRBV30 combines with J gene TRBJ2-1; D is unresolved. The CDR3 has 11 amino acids. V lost 0 bases and J 7 bases, leaving 4 bases between the germline ends. Germline V gene sequence: CDR1 GTSNPN, CDR2 SVGIG (reference sequence). The DNA of the CDR3 is TGTGCCTGGAGTGTACGGAATGAGCAGTTCTTC. Its translation: CAWSVRNEQFF.

The V and J genes are TRBV15 and TRBJ2-4; 8 bases line up with TRBD2. This CDR3 spans 15 amino acids. V lost 2 bases to trimming and J lost 5 bases; unmatched junction nucleotides: 5. Per the germline V gene, CDR1 is LNHNV and CDR2 is YYDKDF (reference sequence). DNA for the CDR3: TGTGCCACCAGCAGACATAGCGGGGTCGAAAACATTCAGTACTTC. This encodes CATSRHSGVENIQYF.

The V call is TRBV7-2, the J call TRBJ2-7; D ambiguous. The CDR3 sequence is 15 residues long. V was clipped by 6 bases and J by 0 bases, with 15 bases between them. Germline values: CDR1 SGHTA, CDR2 FQGNSA. DNA of the CDR3: TGTGCCAGCAGATCCCAACGTGGGATCTCCTACGAGCAGTACTTC. Its protein product is CASRSQRGISYEQYF.

As regards this clone: One end of the junction fails to match germline, which may point to a read error. The rearrangement links TRBV5-1 to TRBJ2-3; D remains unclear. The CDR3 has 15 amino acids. Germline V gene sequence: CDR1 SGHRS, CDR2 YFSETQ. The CDR3 sequence: CASTLIDSLTDTQYF. The CDR3 nucleotides read TGCGCCAGCACCTTGATAGACTCCCTAACAGATACGCAGTATTTT.

This clone was counted once. V gene TRBV11-2 combines with J gene TRBJ2-7; 8 nucleotides agree with TRBD1. CDR1 is SGHAT and CDR2 is FQNNGV in the germline V gene. The J segment lost 2 bases and the V segment lost 5 bases, leaving 5 bases of the junction unmatched. The length of the CDR3 is 14 residues. CDR3 nucleotide sequence: TGTGCCAGCAGCAACAGGGGGACCACCTACGAGCAGTACTTC. Encoded protein: CASSNRGTTYEQYF. Variable domain in full (rest from reference TRBV11-2 and TRBJ2-7): EAGVAQSPRYKIIEKRQSVAFWCNPISGHATLYWYQQILGQGPKLLIQFQNNGVVDDSQLPKDRFSAERLKGVDSTLKIQPAKLEDSAVYLCASSNRGTTYEQYFGPGTRLTVT.

The chain uses TRBV19 and TRBJ2-4, with 10 bases matching TRBD1. V was pared by 8 bases and J by 15 bases, with 13 bases of the junction left unmatched. Looked up from germline, CDR1 is LNHDA and CDR2 is SQIVND (reference sequence). The CDR3 sequence is 13 residues long. CDR3: CASPDRGQLGVYF. Written as DNA, the CDR3 is TGTGCCAGTCCTGACAGGGGGCAACTCGGGGTGTACTTC.

This chain uses TRBV18 with TRBJ1-5, with D possibly matching TRBD1 (5 bases). CDR3 length: 17 amino acids. The germline V and J ends were trimmed by 3 bases and 3 bases, with 18 bases remaining between them. The V gene's germline CDR1 is KGHSH and CDR2 LQKENI. The DNA for the CDR3 is TGTGCCAGCTCACCGGTCTCTTCGGGACTCTTCAATCAGCCCCAGCATTTT. Its translation: CASSPVSSGLFNQPQHF.

V is TRBV7-9 and J is TRBJ2-7, with D possibly being TRBD1 (6 bases). Trimming pared 10 bases from V and 2 bases from J, leaving 15 bases between. Germline V gene sequence: CDR1 SEHNR, CDR2 FQNEAQ (reference sequence). CDR3 length: 13 residues. The CDR3 coding sequence is TGTGCCATTCCGGGACACGACGCCTACGAGCAGTACTTC. Protein product: CAIPGHDAYEQYF.

The rearrangement uses TRBV2 and TRBJ2-6, with D hard to call. Trimming removed 2 bases at V and 3 bases at J, with 20 bases between. The CDR3 loop spans 19 amino acids. Germline CDR1 and CDR2: SNHLY and FYNNEI. The CDR3 protein is CASSELGGPLYYGANVLTF. CDR3 coding DNA: TGTGCCAGCAGTGAACTGGGTGGGCCCCTTTATTATGGGGCCAACGTCCTGACTTTC.